These T cell receptor beta chains were read from a single sample in a study of healthy donors' naive CD4 and CD8 T cells. TCRdb re-called the reads through MiXCR, storing one row per CDR3 protein. The profile shows roughly 200,000 distinct CDR3 sequences, around 70% of them singletons. Sequencing was carried out using naive CD4+ and CD8+ T cells sorted from blood, pooled from several donors. Receptors were obtained from a pool of human donors in good health; the sample pools cells from several healthy donors. The CDR3 runs from the conserved cysteine through the conserved F or W. The D gene is left open where the match is weak. Where a row states a size, it is once, few, many or the class of an expanded clone; other rows omit it.

V: TRBV29-1; size: NA; J: TRBJ1-2; D: TRBD1; CDR3: CSVEGQGAGGYTF; DNA: TGCAGCGTTGAAGGCCAGGGGGCAGGTGGCTACACCTTC
V: TRBV27; size: few; J: TRBJ1-2; D: NA; CDR3: CASSLIGGARLDGYTF; DNA: TGTGCCAGCAGTTTAATCGGAGGGGCCAGACTGGATGGCTACACCTTC
V: TRBV6-5; size: NA; J: TRBJ2-3; D: NA; CDR3: CASKRKSTDTQYF; DNA: TGTGCCAGCAAGAGGAAGAGCACAGATACGCAGTATTTT
V: TRBV30; size: NA; J: TRBJ2-1; D: TRBD2; CDR3: CAWSLGAGGYNEQFF; DNA: TGTGCCTGGAGTTTAGGTGCGGGAGGGTACAATGAGCAGTTCTTC
V: TRBV11-2; size: NA; J: TRBJ2-7; D: TRBD2; CDR3: CASTLAGRAVDEQYF; DNA: TGTGCCAGCACCCTCGCTGGGAGGGCGGTGGACGAGCAGTACTTC
V: TRBV29-1; size: NA; J: TRBJ2-7; D: NA; CDR3: CSVGEGEIYEQYF; DNA: TGCAGCGTTGGTGAGGGGGAAATCTACGAGCAGTACTTC
V: TRBV27; size: NA; J: TRBJ1-5; D: NA; CDR3: CASSLGGTQPQHF; DNA: TGTGCCAGCAGTCTCGGGGGGACCCAGCCCCAGCATTTT
V: TRBV5-5; size: NA; J: TRBJ2-3; D: NA; CDR3: CASSLDIGGTQYF; DNA: TGTGCCAGCAGCTTGGATATAGGCGGTACGCAGTATTTT
V: TRBV19; size: NA; J: TRBJ2-7; D: NA; CDR3: CASREGTSSYEQYF; DNA: TGTGCCAGTAGGGAGGGGACAAGTTCCTACGAGCAGTACTTC
V: TRBV11-2; size: NA; J: TRBJ2-2; D: NA; CDR3: CASSLMGTSNTGELFF; DNA: TGTGCCAGCAGCCTTATGGGGACTTCCAACACCGGGGAGCTGTTTTTT
V: TRBV27; size: NA; J: TRBJ1-6; D: NA; CDR3: CASSRQADSPLHF; DNA: TGTGCCAGCAGCCGCCAGGCTGATTCACCCCTCCACTTT
V: TRBV15; size: once; J: TRBJ1-1; D: TRBD1; CDR3: CATRGTGGDTEAFF; DNA: TGTGCCACCAGAGGGACAGGCGGGGACACTGAAGCTTTCTTT
V: TRBV12-3/TRBV12-4; size: NA; J: TRBJ2-5; D: NA; CDR3: CASSLFGVGETQYF; DNA: TGTGCCAGCAGTTTGTTCGGGGTAGGGGAGACCCAGTACTTC
V: TRBV5-6; size: NA; J: TRBJ2-7; D: TRBD2; CDR3: CASSLGREGQYF; DNA: TGTGCCAGCAGCTTGGGTCGGGAGGGGCAGTACTTC
V: TRBV6-5; size: NA; J: TRBJ2-1; D: NA; CDR3: CASSRGSSYNEQFF; DNA: TGTGCCAGCAGTCGAGGGAGCTCCTACAATGAGCAGTTCTTC
V: TRBV6-5; size: NA; J: TRBJ1-2; D: TRBD1; CDR3: CASSYSRGQGNINGYTF; DNA: TGTGCCAGCAGTTACTCGAGGGGACAGGGGAATATCAATGGCTACACCTTC
V: TRBV6-5; size: NA; J: TRBJ1-1; D: NA; CDR3: CASGKGGATEAFF; DNA: TGTGCCTCCGGGAAGGGGGGAGCCACTGAAGCTTTCTTT
V: TRBV10-3; size: once; J: TRBJ1-5; D: NA; CDR3: CAISEQGRLNQPQHF; DNA: TGTGCCATCAGTGAACAGGGTAGGCTTAATCAGCCCCAGCATTTT
V: TRBV6-5; size: NA; J: TRBJ1-1; D: NA; CDR3: CASSYTDGNTEAFF; DNA: TGTGCCAGCAGTTACACGGACGGGAACACTGAAGCTTTCTTT
V: TRBV19; size: NA; J: TRBJ1-5; D: TRBD1; CDR3: CASSILQGGRSNQPQHF; DNA: TGTGCCAGTAGTATCCTACAGGGGGGTCGGAGCAATCAGCCCCAGCATTTT
V: TRBV18; size: NA; J: TRBJ1-1; D: NA; CDR3: CASSLSGRTEAFF; DNA: TGTGCCAGCTCACTATCGGGGCGAACTGAAGCTTTCTTT
V: TRBV13; size: NA; J: TRBJ1-1; D: NA; CDR3: CASSIRTVNTEAFF; DNA: TGTGCCAGCAGCATCCGGACCGTGAACACTGAAGCTTTCTTT
V: TRBV29-1; size: NA; J: TRBJ2-3; D: NA; CDR3: CSVARTDTQYF; DNA: TGCAGCGTTGCGAGGACAGATACGCAGTATTTT
V: TRBV27; size: NA; J: TRBJ2-2; D: TRBD2; CDR3: CASLSSAGGYTGELFF; DNA: TGTGCCAGCTTGAGTTCGGCGGGAGGGTACACCGGGGAGCTGTTTTTT
V: TRBV29-1; size: NA; J: TRBJ2-1; D: NA; CDR3: CSVPGDPRGYEQFF; DNA: TGCAGCGTTCCCGGAGACCCGAGAGGCTATGAGCAGTTCTTC
V: TRBV27; size: NA; J: TRBJ1-2; D: NA; CDR3: CASSPAGPRDGYTF; DNA: TGTGCCAGCAGCCCTGCGGGCCCGAGGGATGGCTACACCTTC
V: TRBV6-2/TRBV6-3; size: NA; J: TRBJ1-5; D: TRBD1; CDR3: CASSDRDRVNQPQHF; DNA: TGTGCCAGCAGTGACCGGGACAGGGTCAATCAGCCCCAGCATTTT
V: TRBV29-1; size: once; J: TRBJ1-1; D: NA; CDR3: CSARDTNTEAFF; DNA: TGCAGCGCCCGGGACACGAACACTGAAGCTTTCTTT
V: TRBV29-1; size: NA; J: TRBJ2-1; D: NA; CDR3: CSVVINEQFF; DNA: TGCAGCGTTGTTATCAATGAGCAGTTCTTC
V: TRBV6-5; size: NA; J: TRBJ2-3; D: NA; CDR3: CASSYRRSITDTQYF; DNA: TGTGCCAGCAGTTATCGGAGGTCTATCACAGATACGCAGTATTTT
V: TRBV11-3; size: NA; J: TRBJ2-1; D: NA; CDR3: CASSLDLSGSSYNEQFF; DNA: TGTGCCAGCAGCTTAGATCTCAGCGGCAGCTCCTACAATGAGCAGTTCTTC
V: TRBV18; size: few; J: TRBJ1-6; D: NA; CDR3: CASSPKGDYNSPLHF; DNA: TGTGCCAGCTCACCGAAAGGGGATTATAATTCACCCCTCCACTTT
V: TRBV5-5; size: once; J: TRBJ1-3; D: TRBD1; CDR3: CASSFRQGFSGNTIYF; DNA: TGTGCCAGCAGCTTTCGACAGGGGTTCTCTGGAAACACCATATATTTT
V: TRBV5-4; size: NA; J: TRBJ1-1; D: NA; CDR3: CASSTSVNTEAFF; DNA: TGTGCCAGCAGCACCTCAGTGAACACTGAAGCTTTCTTT
V: TRBV30; size: NA; J: TRBJ2-7; D: NA; CDR3: CAWSVGASGNYEQYF; DNA: TGTGCCTGGAGTGTGGGGGCCAGCGGAAACTACGAGCAGTACTTC
V: TRBV29-1; size: NA; J: TRBJ2-1; D: NA; CDR3: CSVESLGKRNEQFF; DNA: TGCAGCGTTGAATCGCTCGGAAAACGGAATGAGCAGTTCTTC
V: TRBV20-1; size: once; J: TRBJ2-1; D: TRBD2; CDR3: CSALPTSGGRNEQFF; DNA: TGCAGTGCTCTTCCGACTAGCGGGGGTAGGAATGAGCAGTTCTTC
V: TRBV29-1; size: once; J: TRBJ2-1; D: NA; CDR3: CSVEDQRTTNEQFF; DNA: TGCAGCGTTGAAGATCAACGGACTACCAATGAGCAGTTCTTC
V: TRBV30; size: NA; J: TRBJ2-1; D: TRBD2; CDR3: CAWRRGGLYNEQFF; DNA: TGTGCCTGGAGGCGCGGGGGTTTATACAATGAGCAGTTCTTC
V: TRBV12-3/TRBV12-4; size: NA; J: TRBJ2-7; D: TRBD1; CDR3: CASSQGTGGAGSYEQYF; DNA: TGTGCCAGCAGTCAAGGGACAGGGGGCGCGGGCTCCTACGAGCAGTACTTC
V: TRBV27; size: NA; J: TRBJ1-1; D: TRBD1; CDR3: CASSLMGQLNTEAFF; DNA: TGTGCCAGCAGTTTAATGGGACAGTTGAACACTGAAGCTTTCTTT
V: TRBV27; size: NA; J: TRBJ2-7; D: TRBD1; CDR3: CASSQRRDRGREQYF; DNA: TGTGCCAGCAGTCAACGCCGGGACAGGGGTCGCGAGCAGTACTTC
V: TRBV27; size: NA; J: TRBJ1-2; D: NA; CDR3: CASSLSPGVGYTF; DNA: TGTGCCAGCAGTTTATCCCCAGGGGTTGGCTACACCTTC
V: TRBV6-1; size: NA; J: TRBJ2-5; D: NA; CDR3: CASSETWGTQYF; DNA: TGTGCCAGCAGTGAAACCTGGGGGACCCAGTACTTC
V: TRBV12-3/TRBV12-4; size: NA; J: TRBJ2-7; D: NA; CDR3: CASSFRDNYEQYF; DNA: TGTGCCAGCAGTTTTCGGGACAACTACGAGCAGTACTTC
V: TRBV19; size: NA; J: TRBJ2-7; D: NA; CDR3: CASSGEGASLAYEQYF; DNA: TGTGCCAGTAGTGGCGAAGGGGCCAGCCTAGCCTACGAGCAGTACTTC
V: TRBV29-1; size: NA; J: TRBJ2-7; D: NA; CDR3: CSVVDSSYEQYF; DNA: TGCAGCGTTGTTGACAGCTCCTACGAGCAGTACTTC
V: TRBV19; size: few; J: TRBJ2-7; D: TRBD1; CDR3: CASSTNDRVPHF; DNA: TGTGCCAGTAGTACAAACGACAGGGTCCCACACTTC
V: TRBV2; size: NA; J: TRBJ2-3; D: NA; CDR3: CASSEWQGEADTQYF; DNA: TGTGCCAGCAGTGAATGGCAAGGTGAAGCAGATACGCAGTATTTT
V: TRBV20-1; size: NA; J: TRBJ1-4; D: NA; CDR3: CSASGEKLFF; DNA: TGCAGTGCTAGCGGGGAAAAACTGTTTTTT
V: TRBV7-8; size: once; J: TRBJ1-5; D: NA; CDR3: CASRITVGEGQPQHF; DNA: TGTGCCAGCAGGATAACAGTGGGGGAAGGTCAGCCCCAGCATTTT
V: TRBV29-1; size: NA; J: TRBJ2-1; D: NA; CDR3: CSVAGQSRWDEQFF; DNA: TGCAGCGTGGCCGGACAGTCGAGATGGGATGAGCAGTTCTTC
V: TRBV11-1; size: NA; J: TRBJ2-1; D: TRBD2; CDR3: CASSQLASWNEQFF; DNA: TGTGCCAGCAGCCAACTAGCGAGCTGGAATGAGCAGTTCTTC